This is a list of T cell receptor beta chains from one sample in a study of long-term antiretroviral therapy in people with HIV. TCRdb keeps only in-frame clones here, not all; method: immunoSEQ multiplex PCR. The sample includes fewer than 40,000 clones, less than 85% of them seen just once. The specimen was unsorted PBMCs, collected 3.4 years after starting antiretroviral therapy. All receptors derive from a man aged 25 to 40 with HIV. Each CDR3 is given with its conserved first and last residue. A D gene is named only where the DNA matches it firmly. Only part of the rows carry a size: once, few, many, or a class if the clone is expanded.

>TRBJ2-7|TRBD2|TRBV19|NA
CASRAASGGHYEQYF
TGTGCCAGTAGGGCCGCTAGCGGGGGACACTACGAGCAGTACTTC
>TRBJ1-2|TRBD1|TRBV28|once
CASSPGTGLANYGYTF
TGTGCCAGCAGTCCCGGGACAGGGTTAGCTAACTATGGCTACACCTTC
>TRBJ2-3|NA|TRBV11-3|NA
CASSLGRATDTQYF
TGTGCCAGCAGCTTAGGGCGAGCAACAGATACGCAGTATTTT
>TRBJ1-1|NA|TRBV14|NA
CASSQDRANPWNTEAFF
TGTGCCAGCAGCCAGGACCGGGCCAACCCATGGAACACTGAAGCTTTCTTT
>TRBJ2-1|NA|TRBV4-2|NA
CASSQDWKASNEQFF
TGTGCCAGCAGCCAAGATTGGAAGGCTAGCAATGAGCAGTTCTTC
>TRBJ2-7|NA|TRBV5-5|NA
CASSFPPQGPVVEQYF
TGTGCCAGCAGCTTCCCTCCGCAGGGGCCGGTTGTAGAGCAGTACTTC
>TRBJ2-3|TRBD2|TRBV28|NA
CASSFLSSGTTDTQYF
TGTGCCAGCAGTTTCCTATCAAGCGGGACGACAGATACGCAGTATTTT
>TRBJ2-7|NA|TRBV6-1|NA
CASSDSYEQYF
TGTGCCAGCAGTGACTCCTACGAGCAGTACTTC
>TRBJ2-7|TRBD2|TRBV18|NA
CASSPLRGDLSYEQYF
TGTGCCAGCTCACCATTACGGGGGGACCTCTCCTACGAGCAGTACTTC
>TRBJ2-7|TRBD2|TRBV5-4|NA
CASSPGQRESSYEQYF
TGTGCCAGCAGCCCCGGGCAGCGGGAAAGCTCCTACGAGCAGTACTTC
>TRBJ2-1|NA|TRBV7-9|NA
CASSLLRSWGPGEQFF
TGTGCCAGCAGCTTGCTCCGATCTTGGGGGCCGGGAGAGCAGTTCTTC
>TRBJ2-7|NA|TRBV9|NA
CASSPSEIPEYEQYF
TGTGCCAGCAGCCCCTCGGAGATTCCGGAATACGAGCAGTACTTC
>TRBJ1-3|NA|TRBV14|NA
CASSHRVEGSGNTIYF
TGTGCCAGCAGCCACAGGGTCGAGGGGTCTGGAAACACCATATATTTT
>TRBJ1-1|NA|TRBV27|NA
CASSLRGAVTEAFF
TGTGCCAGCAGTTTACGGGGCGCGGTCACTGAAGCTTTCTTT
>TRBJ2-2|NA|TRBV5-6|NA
CASSLEWQAANTGELFF
TGTGCCAGCAGCTTGGAATGGCAGGCAGCGAACACCGGGGAGCTGTTTTTT
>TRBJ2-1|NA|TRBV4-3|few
CASSQDARRINEQFF
TGCGCCAGCAGCCAAGATGCGCGACGTATCAATGAGCAGTTCTTC
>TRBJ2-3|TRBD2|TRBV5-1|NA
CASRREARTDTQYF
TGCGCCAGCCGGCGGGAGGCCCGCACAGATACGCAGTATTTT
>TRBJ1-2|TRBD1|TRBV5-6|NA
CASSLGRGRAYGYTF
TGTGCCAGCAGCTTGGGTAGGGGGCGGGCCTATGGCTACACCTTC
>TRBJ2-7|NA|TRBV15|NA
CATSGSRRPNPYEQYF
TGTGCCACCAGCGGAAGCAGGCGACCAAATCCGTACGAGCAGTACTTC
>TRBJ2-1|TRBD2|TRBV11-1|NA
CASTPSGSGINEQFF
TGTGCCAGCACCCCTAGCGGGAGCGGAATCAATGAGCAGTTCTTC
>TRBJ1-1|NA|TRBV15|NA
CATSHLGAGATEAFF
TGTGCCACCAGCCACCTTGGGGCAGGGGCCACTGAAGCTTTCTTT
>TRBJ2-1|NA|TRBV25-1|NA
CASSDGTLKNEQFF
TGTGCCAGCAGTGATGGGACTCTGAAGAATGAGCAGTTCTTC
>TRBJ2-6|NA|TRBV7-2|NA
CASSEGSGANVLTF
TGTGCCAGCAGCGAAGGGTCTGGGGCCAACGTCCTGACTTTC
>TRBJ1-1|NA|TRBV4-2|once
CASSQAGTLGAFF
TGTGCCAGCAGCCAGGCCGGGACCCTAGGAGCTTTCTTT
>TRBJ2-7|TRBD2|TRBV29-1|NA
CSVEAGGPSYEQYF
TGCAGCGTTGAAGCGGGAGGGCCATCCTACGAGCAGTACTTC